The text below deals with one TCR beta chain. Antigen specificity is unknown. This sample was included in a study of cytomegalovirus exposure and HLA in healthy donors. Study conclusions and caveats: In vitro testing confirmed a few CMV-associated chains as specific for CMV antigens.

The PCR ran on 60 Vbeta and 13 Jbeta primers. Assay: immunoSEQ multiplex PCR; the TCRdb copy retains only in-frame clones and omits some. The sample has 85,000 to 120,000 clones, approximately 70% seen once; the top ten hold roughly 0.76%. CDR3 length: 15 amino acids. The germline V gene has CDR1 LGHNA and CDR2 YSLEER. Trimming cost V 1 base and J 6 bases; bases outside gene matches: 9. The chain employs TRBV4-3 and TRBJ2-7; 7 nucleotides line up with TRBD2. This receptor was taken from a boy aged 5-17 years in good health and CMV-seronegative. The sequencing sample was made of PBMCs. The chain's CDR3 is CASSQGRWGGSEQYF. The CDR3, as DNA: TGCGCCAGCAGCCAAGGTCGGTGGGGGGGGTCCGAGCAGTACTTC.